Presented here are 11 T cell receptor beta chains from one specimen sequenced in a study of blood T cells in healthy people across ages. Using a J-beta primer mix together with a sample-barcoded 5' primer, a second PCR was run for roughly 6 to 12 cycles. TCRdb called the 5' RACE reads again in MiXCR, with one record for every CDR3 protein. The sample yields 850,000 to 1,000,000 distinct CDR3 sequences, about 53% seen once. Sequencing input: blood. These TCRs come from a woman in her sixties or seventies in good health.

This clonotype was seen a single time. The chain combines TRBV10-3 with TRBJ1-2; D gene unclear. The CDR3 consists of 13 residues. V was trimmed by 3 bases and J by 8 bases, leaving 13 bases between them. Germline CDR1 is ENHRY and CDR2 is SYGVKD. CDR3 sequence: CAISDTSVRGYTF. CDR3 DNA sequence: TGTGCCATCAGTGATACGTCAGTTCGCGGCTACACCTTC.

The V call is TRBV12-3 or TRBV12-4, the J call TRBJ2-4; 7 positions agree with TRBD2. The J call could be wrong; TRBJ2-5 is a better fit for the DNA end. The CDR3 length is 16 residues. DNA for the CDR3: TGTGCCAGCTCCCTCAGCGGGCGGGAGTTCAAGAAGACCCAGTACTTC. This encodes CASSLSGREFKKTQYF.

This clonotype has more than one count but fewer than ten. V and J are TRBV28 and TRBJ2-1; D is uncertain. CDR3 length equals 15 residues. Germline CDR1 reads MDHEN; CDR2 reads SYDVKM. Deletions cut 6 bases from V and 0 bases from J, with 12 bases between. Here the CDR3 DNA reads TGTGCCAGCAGCTTGGACGCCGGCTCCTACAATGAGCAGTTCTTC. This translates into CASSLDAGSYNEQFF.

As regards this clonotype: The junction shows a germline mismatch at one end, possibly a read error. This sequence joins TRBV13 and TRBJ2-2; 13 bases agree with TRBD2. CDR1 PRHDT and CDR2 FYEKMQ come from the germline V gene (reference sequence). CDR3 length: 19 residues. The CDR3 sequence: CTSGLSGLAGFNLPGELFF. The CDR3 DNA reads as TGTACCAGCGGCTTGTCGGGACTAGCGGGATTCAATTTGCCCGGGGAGCTGTTTTTT.

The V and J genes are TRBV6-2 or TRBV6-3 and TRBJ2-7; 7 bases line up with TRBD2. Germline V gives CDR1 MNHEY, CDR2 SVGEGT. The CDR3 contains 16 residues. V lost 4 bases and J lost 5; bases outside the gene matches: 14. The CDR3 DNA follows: TGTGCCAGCAGTTCCTCAAAACGAGCGGGAATCAACGAGCAGTACTTC. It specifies CASSSSKRAGINEQYF.

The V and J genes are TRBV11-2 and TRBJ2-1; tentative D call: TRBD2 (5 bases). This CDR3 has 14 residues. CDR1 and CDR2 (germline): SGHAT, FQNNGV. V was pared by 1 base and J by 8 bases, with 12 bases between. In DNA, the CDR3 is TGTGCCAGCAGCTTAGTAGGGAGTTTATATGAGCAGTTCTTC. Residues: CASSLVGSLYEQFF.

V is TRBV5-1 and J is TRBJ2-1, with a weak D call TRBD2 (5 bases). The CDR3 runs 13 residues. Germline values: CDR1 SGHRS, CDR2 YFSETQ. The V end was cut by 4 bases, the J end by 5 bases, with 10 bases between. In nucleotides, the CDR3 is TGCGCCAGCAGCCCGGGGTCTAACAATGAGCAGTTCTTC. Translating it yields CASSPGSNNEQFF.

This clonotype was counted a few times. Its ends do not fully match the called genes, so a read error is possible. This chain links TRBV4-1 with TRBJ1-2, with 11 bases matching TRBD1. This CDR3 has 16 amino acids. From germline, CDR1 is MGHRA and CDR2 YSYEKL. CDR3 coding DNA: TGCGCCAGCAGCCGATCCGGGACAGGGGGTTTCTATAGCTACACCTTC. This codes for CASSRSGTGGFYSYTF.

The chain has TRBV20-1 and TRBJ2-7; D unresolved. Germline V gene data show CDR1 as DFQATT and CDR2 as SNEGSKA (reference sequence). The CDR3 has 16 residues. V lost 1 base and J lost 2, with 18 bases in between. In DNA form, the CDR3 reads TGCAGTGCTAGAGTGGTAGCCCTGGGATCAGCCTACGAGCAGTACTTC. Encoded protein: CSARVVALGSAYEQYF.

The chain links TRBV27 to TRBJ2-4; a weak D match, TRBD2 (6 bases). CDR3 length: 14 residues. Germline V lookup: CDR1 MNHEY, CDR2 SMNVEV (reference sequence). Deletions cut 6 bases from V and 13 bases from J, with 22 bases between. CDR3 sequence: CASSLRDSPNEQYF. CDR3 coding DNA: TGTGCCAGCAGCCTCCGGGACTCTCCTAATGAGCAGTACTTC.

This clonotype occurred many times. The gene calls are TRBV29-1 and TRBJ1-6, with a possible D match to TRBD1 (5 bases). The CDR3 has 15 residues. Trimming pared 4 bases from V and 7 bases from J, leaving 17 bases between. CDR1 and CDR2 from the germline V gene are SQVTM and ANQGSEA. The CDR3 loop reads CSVVVSGSSNSPLHF. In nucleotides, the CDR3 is TGCAGCGTTGTCGTTTCAGGGTCTTCCAATTCACCCCTCCACTTT. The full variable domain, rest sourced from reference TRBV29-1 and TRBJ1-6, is SAVISQKPSRDICQRGTSLTIQCQVDSQVTMMFWYRQQPGQSLTLIATANQGSEATYESGFVIDKFPISRPNLTFSTLTVSNMSPEDSSIYLCSVVVSGSSNSPLHFGNGTRLTVT.